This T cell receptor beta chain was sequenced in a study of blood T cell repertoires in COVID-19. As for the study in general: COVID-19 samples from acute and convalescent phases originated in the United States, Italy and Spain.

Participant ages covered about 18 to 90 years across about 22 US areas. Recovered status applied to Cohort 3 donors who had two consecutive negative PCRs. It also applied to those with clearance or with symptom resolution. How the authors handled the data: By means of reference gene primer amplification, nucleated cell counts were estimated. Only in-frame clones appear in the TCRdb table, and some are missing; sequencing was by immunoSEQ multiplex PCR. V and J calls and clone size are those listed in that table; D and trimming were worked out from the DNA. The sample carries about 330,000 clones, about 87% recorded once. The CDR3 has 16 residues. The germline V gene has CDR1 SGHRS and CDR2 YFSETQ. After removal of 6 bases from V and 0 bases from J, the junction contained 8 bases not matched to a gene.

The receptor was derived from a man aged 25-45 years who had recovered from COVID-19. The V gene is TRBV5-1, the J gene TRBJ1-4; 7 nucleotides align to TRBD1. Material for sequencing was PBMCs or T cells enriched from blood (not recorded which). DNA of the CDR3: TGCGCCAGCACCACGGGGACAGCAACAACTAATGAAAAACTGTTTTTT. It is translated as CASTTGTATTNEKLFF.